This TCR beta chain was recovered during a study of a mutant IDH1 vaccine in newly diagnosed glioma. Study in general: The start of vaccination came 4-6 weeks after radiotherapy alone, or with temozolomide cycles. Of the patients given treatment, approximately 60% were male and approximately 40% were female, and a mean age of roughly 40 years was recorded. Most patients had radiochemotherapy with temozolomide before enrollment; others had one alone.

TCRdb keeps only in-frame clones here, not all; method: immunoSEQ multiplex PCR. This table holds tens of thousands of clones, 75% found once. General study points: With respect to changes in top peripheral T cell clonotypes, pseudoprogression seemed unrelated.

For this clone: What it binds is not known.

Germline assignment: CDR1 LNHDA and CDR2 SQIVND (reference sequence). The CDR3 is 11 residues long. V lost 7 bases to trimming and J lost 7 bases, with 7 bases between them. Documented time point: week 47, end of study. Vaccinated patients received 300 ug of mutant IDH1 20-mer peptide per dose, with topical imiquimod. The sequencing used PBMCs, collected from a glioma patient whose treatment included an IDH1 peptide vaccine. This receptor was identified in a man between 35 and 55 years old with glioma. The chain joins TRBV19 to TRBJ2-2, with no clear D. The CDR3 reads CASKTVGELFF. The CDR3 DNA reads TGTGCCAGTAAGACGGTCGGGGAGCTGTTTTTT.